Below are 9 T cell receptor beta chains sequenced from a single sample in a study of breast tumors, draining lymph nodes, adjacent tissues. Samples came from axillary lymph nodes draining the breast cancer. Via MiXCR, TCRdb re-called the multiplex PCR reads, giving one row per CDR3 protein. The sample has 250,000 or so distinct CDR3 sequences, over 25% seen once. The specimen sequenced was axillary lymph node tissue. The receptors originated from a female donor with breast cancer. Some clones in this sample may be carry-over from other donors' samples.

Many counts were recorded for this clonotype. The V gene is TRBV25-1, the J gene TRBJ2-7, with unresolved D. CDR3 length: 14 residues. Trimming left V 8 bases short and J 1 base short, with 15 bases between. Germline V gene sequence: CDR1 MGHDK, CDR2 SYGVNS. The CDR3 sequence is CASPTGILSYEQYF. CDR3 coding DNA: TGTGCCAGCCCGACTGGGATCCTATCCTACGAGCAGTACTTC.

In this sample, this clonotype turned up many times. The chain combines TRBV29-1 with TRBJ1-6; possible D gene TRBD1, 5 bases. The V gene's germline CDR1 is SQVTM and CDR2 ANQGSEA. V was cut by 5 bases and J by 5 bases, with 10 bases left in between. CDR3 length: 13 residues. CDR3 in amino acids: CSVQQGDNSPLHF. Written as DNA, the CDR3 is TGCAGCGTTCAGCAGGGTGATAATTCACCCCTCCACTTT.

There are many counts of this clonotype. This chain uses TRBV19 with TRBJ2-2; no firm D call. The CDR3 is 14 amino acids. Looked up from germline, CDR1 is LNHDA and CDR2 is SQIVND (reference sequence). Trimming pared 5 bases from V and 1 base from J, leaving 8 bases between. DNA of the CDR3: TGTGCCAGTAGTCCCGCGATGAACACCGGGGAGCTGTTTTTT. It specifies CASSPAMNTGELFF.

This clonotype was seen a single time. A single base separates this from a much larger clone, so it may be a read error. Since the CDR3 does not end with the conserved phenylalanine or tryptophan, this likely comes from a read error. The CDR3 DNA is TGCGCCAGCAGCTTGGGGGACCCCGGAGAGACCCAGTACCTC. Its translation: CASSLGDPGETQYL. The chain employs TRBV5-1 and TRBJ2-5, with D perhaps being TRBD1 or TRBD2 (5 bases each). The V end was cut by 0 bases, the J end by 4 bases, with 10 bases between. Germline assignment: CDR1 SGHRS and CDR2 YFSETQ. The CDR3 is made up of 14 amino acids.

As to this clonotype: One end of the junction does not line up with germline, which may come from a read error. The rearrangement links TRBV5-4 to TRBJ2-7; D tentatively reads TRBD1 or TRBD2 (5 bases each). Germline lookup yields CDR1 SGHNT and CDR2 YYREEE (reference sequence). The CDR3 covers 12 residues. CDR3 coding DNA: TGTGCCAGCAGCTTTGGGGTGGGGGAGCTGTACTTC. This encodes CASSFGVGELYF.

This chain links TRBV7-3 with TRBJ2-4, with D perhaps being TRBD1 or TRBD2 (6 bases each). Deletions cut 5 bases from V and 8 bases from J, with 19 bases between. CDR1 is SGHTA and CDR2 is FQGTGA in the germline V gene. CDR3 length equals 15 residues. The CDR3 DNA follows: TGTGCCAGCAGCCCCGTCGGGGGCTTAGCGGACATTCAGTACTTC. This gives the protein CASSPVGGLADIQYF.

As concerns this clonotype: This may arise from a read error, as a much more abundant clone is one base away. Without the conserved terminal phenylalanine or tryptophan, this CDR3 likely stems from a read error. V and J are TRBV10-3 and TRBJ1-3; D ambiguous. The germline V gene has CDR1 ENHRY and CDR2 SYGVKD. The CDR3 has 15 amino acids. The CDR3 region is CASSYIPSSGNTIYL. CDR3 DNA sequence: TGTGCCAGCAGTTACATCCCGAGCTCTGGAAACACCATATATCTT.

The V call is TRBV5-1, the J call TRBJ2-5; D is possibly TRBD2 (6 bases). Looked up from germline, CDR1 is SGHRS and CDR2 is YFSETQ. The CDR3 loop spans 15 amino acids. V lost 5 bases to trimming and J lost 4 bases, with 18 bases between them. The CDR3 region has the DNA TGCGCCAGCAGTGCCGGCGGGGATTGGCGAGAGACCCAGTACTTC. This gives the protein CASSAGGDWRETQYF.

This clonotype was picked up many times. V gene TRBV7-2 combines with J gene TRBJ1-2, with 8 nucleotides matching TRBD1. V dropped 0 bases and J dropped 4; count of bases not matched to a gene: 1. Germline V CDR1 and CDR2: SGHTA, FQGNSA. The CDR3 runs 14 residues. This CDR3 is CASSLAGTGYGYTF. The CDR3 region has the DNA TGTGCCAGCAGCTTAGCGGGGACAGGCTATGGCTACACCTTC. Complete variable domain (other parts from reference TRBV7-2 and TRBJ1-2): GAGVSQSPSNKVTEKGKDVELRCDPISGHTALYWYRQSLGQGLEFLIYFQGNSAPDKSGLPSDRFSAERTGGSVSTLTIQRTQQEDSAVYLCASSLAGTGYGYTFGSGTRLTVV.